This T cell receptor (beta chain) is drawn from a study of cytomegalovirus exposure and HLA in healthy donors. The study, taken as a whole, reports: In a later analysis, most CMV-associated TCR beta chains appeared HLA-restricted.

Vbeta (60) and Jbeta (13) primers were used in the PCR. Repertoires were generated with immunoSEQ multiplex PCR, while TCRdb's copy carries only in-frame clones and drops some. The repertoire holds approximately 140,000 clones, with almost 85% as singletons. A remark on this clone: Antigen specificity is unknown.

Sequenced: PBMCs. This sequence originates from a boy aged 2 to 9 in good health and CMV-seronegative.

The CDR3 reads CSVEGHNNEQFF. CDR3 in DNA: TGCAGCGTTGAAGGGCACAACAATGAGCAGTTCTTC. This chain joins TRBV29-1 and TRBJ2-1, with unresolved D. V lost 1 base and J lost 5, with 6 bases in between. From germline, CDR1 is SQVTM and CDR2 ANQGSEA. The CDR3 length is 12 residues.